Listed below are T cell receptor beta chains from one sample, sequenced in a study of neurological immune-mediated disorders. MiXCR, applied by TCRdb to the 5' RACE reads, yields one record per CDR3 protein. The sample includes more than 70,000 distinct CDR3 sequences, about a sixth of them seen just once. The sequencing input was PBMCs. The receptors come from a woman between 35 and 50 years old in good health. Both conserved end residues are part of each CDR3. The D gene is left open where the match is weak.

j_gene: TRBJ1-5; d_gene: TRBD1; v_gene: TRBV20-1; CDR3aa: CSVQSQGGGGPQHF
j_gene: TRBJ1-2; d_gene: -; v_gene: TRBV20-1; CDR3aa: CSARAPSGEGYGYTF
j_gene: TRBJ1-1; d_gene: TRBD1; v_gene: TRBV6-5; CDR3aa: CASSYATGQRVTEAFF
j_gene: TRBJ1-1; d_gene: TRBD1; v_gene: TRBV5-1; CDR3aa: CASRRGQAAEAFF
j_gene: TRBJ1-1; d_gene: TRBD1; v_gene: TRBV5-1; CDR3aa: CASSLGQGSEAFF
j_gene: TRBJ1-2; d_gene: TRBD1; v_gene: TRBV5-1; CDR3aa: CASSIGTGSGYTF
j_gene: TRBJ1-6; d_gene: TRBD1; v_gene: TRBV20-1; CDR3aa: CSARLAGTDNSPLHF
j_gene: TRBJ1-4; d_gene: -; v_gene: TRBV27; CDR3aa: CASRTMDRSGEKLFF
j_gene: TRBJ1-1; d_gene: -; v_gene: TRBV12-3/TRBV12-4; CDR3aa: CASMRGKDEAFF
j_gene: TRBJ2-5; d_gene: -; v_gene: TRBV7-2; CDR3aa: CASSLSQSGDSSPWTQYF
j_gene: TRBJ1-5; d_gene: -; v_gene: TRBV28; CDR3aa: CASSSTSPGRRQPQHF
j_gene: TRBJ2-1; d_gene: TRBD2; v_gene: TRBV12-3/TRBV12-4; CDR3aa: CASSLGPSGGALNDEQFF
j_gene: TRBJ1-5; d_gene: -; v_gene: TRBV12-3/TRBV12-4; CDR3aa: CASSFGGRGPQHF